This T cell receptor (beta chain) was sequenced for a study of technical replicates of blood from a handful of donors. The protocol was immunoSEQ multiplex PCR, while the TCRdb copy is restricted to in-frame clones and leaves out a portion. The table has under 80,000 clones, around 94% seen once. CDR1 is MGHRA and CDR2 is YSYEKL in the germline V gene. Trimming removed 7 bases at V and 1 base at J, with 19 bases between. The CDR3 loop spans 16 amino acids. Sample: T cells isolated from PBMCs. The chain is built from TRBV4-1 and TRBJ2-5; the D gene is possibly TRBD2 (7 bases). This TCR came from a human donor in good health. In DNA, the CDR3 is TGCGCCAGCAAACGGGGGGCAGGGGTCTCCCAAGAGACCCAGTACTTC. It is translated as CASKRGAGVSQETQYF.